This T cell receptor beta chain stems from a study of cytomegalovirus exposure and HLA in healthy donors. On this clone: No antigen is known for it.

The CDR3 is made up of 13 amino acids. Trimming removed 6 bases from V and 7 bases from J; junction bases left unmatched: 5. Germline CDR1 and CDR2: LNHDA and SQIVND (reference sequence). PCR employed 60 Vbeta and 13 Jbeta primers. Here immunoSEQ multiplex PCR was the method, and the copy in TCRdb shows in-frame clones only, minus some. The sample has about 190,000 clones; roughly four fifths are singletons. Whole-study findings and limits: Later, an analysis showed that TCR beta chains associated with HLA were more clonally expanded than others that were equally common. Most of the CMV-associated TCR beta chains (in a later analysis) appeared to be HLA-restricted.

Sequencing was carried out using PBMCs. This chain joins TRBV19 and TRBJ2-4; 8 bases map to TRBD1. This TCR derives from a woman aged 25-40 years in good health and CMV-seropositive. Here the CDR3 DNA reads TGTGCCAGTAGAGCAGGGGGCGGCAACATTCAGTACTTC. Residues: CASRAGGGNIQYF.